This entry lists 28 T cell receptor beta chains sequenced from one sample in a study of a mutant IDH1 vaccine in newly diagnosed glioma. Antigens of these TCRs are unknown. Time point defined: week 35, safety follow-up. Doses of 300 ug of mutant IDH1 20-mer peptide were given with topical imiquimod. Method: immunoSEQ multiplex PCR; TCRdb's copy keeps in-frame clones and lacks some. In the table there are 40,000 to 45,000 clones, approximately 80% of which are singletons. This sample comprised PBMCs, obtained from a glioma patient whose treatment included an IDH1 peptide vaccine. Receptor source: a woman aged 45 to 65 with glioma.

This clone appeared a single time. The chain is built from TRBV9 and TRBJ2-7, with a weak D call TRBD2 (5 bases). The CDR3 runs to 13 residues. CDR1 is SGDLS, CDR2 YYNGEE, per germline. V shed 1 base and J shed 6 bases, with 11 bases lying between them. CDR3: CASSVTGVGEQYF. Written as DNA, the CDR3 is TGTGCCAGCAGCGTAACCGGGGTCGGCGAGCAGTACTTC.

This chain's CDR3 is CASSLWGATDTQYF. As DNA, the CDR3 is TGTGCCAGCAGCTTGTGGGGGGCCACAGATACGCAGTATTTT. The chain carries TRBV5-6 and TRBJ2-3; either TRBD1 or TRBD2 may supply D (6 bases each). This CDR3 region has 14 residues. The V end lost 1 base, the J end lost 2 bases, and 8 bases lay between the germline ends. Germline V gene data show CDR1 as SGHDT and CDR2 as YYEEEE.

The J gene is TRBJ1-1, the V gene TRBV5-4; no clear D. CDR1 and CDR2 from the germline V gene are SGHNT and YYREEE (reference sequence). V dropped 4 bases and J dropped 5 bases, with 18 bases sitting between them. The CDR3 spans 15 residues. DNA for the CDR3: TGTGCCAGCAGCCGATCAGGACCGGCCCGAACTGAAGCTTTCTTT. Its protein is CASSRSGPARTEAFF.

The chain carries TRBV9 and TRBJ2-6; TRBD1 matches at 7 bases. The germline CDR1 and CDR2 sequences are SGDLS and YYNGEE. The CDR3 is 16 amino acids. V was pared by 3 bases and J by 4 bases, with 7 bases of the junction left unmatched. The CDR3 DNA is TGTGCCAGCAGCGGCTACAGGGGCGGCGGGGCCAACGTCCTGACTTTC. It encodes CASSGYRGGGANVLTF.

The chain is built from TRBV5-1 and TRBJ2-7; 8 bases are a match to TRBD1. V trimming: 0 bases; J trimming: 3 bases; junction bases outside the gene matches: 5. This CDR3 spans 15 amino acids. CDR1 is SGHRS and CDR2 is YFSETQ in the germline V gene. The CDR3 bases are TGCGCCAGCAGCTTGGTGGGGACAGGCCTCTACGAGCAGTACTTC. It yields the protein CASSLVGTGLYEQYF.

The V gene is TRBV6-1, the J gene TRBJ2-7; D uncertain. The CDR3 runs 16 residues. Trimming pared 4 bases from V and 3 bases from J, leaving 19 bases between. Germline lookup yields CDR1 MNHNS and CDR2 SASEGT. CDR3: CASSGPNRLRYYEQYF. Here the CDR3 DNA reads TGTGCCAGCAGTGGACCAAACCGACTCCGCTACTACGAGCAGTACTTC.

This chain joins TRBV28 and TRBJ1-1, with 9 bases matching TRBD1. The CDR3 is 14 amino acids. After removal of 0 bases from V and 7 bases from J, the junction contained 3 bases not matched to a gene. Per the germline V gene, CDR1 is MDHEN and CDR2 is SYDVKM. In nucleotides, the CDR3 is TGTGCCAGCAGTTTATGGGGACAGGGTGGTGAAGCTTTCTTT. It translates to CASSLWGQGGEAFF.

The chain links TRBV2 to TRBJ2-5; no clear D. Between the trimmed V and J ends, which lost 4 bases and 1 base, there was a span of 7 bases. The germline CDR1 and CDR2 sequences are SNHLY and FYNNEI. This CDR3 has 13 amino acids. The CDR3 sequence is CASSVDLQETQYF. The CDR3, as DNA: TGTGCCAGCAGTGTCGACCTCCAAGAGACCCAGTACTTC.

The chain couples TRBV6-5 to TRBJ2-5, with 7 nucleotides matching TRBD2. The CDR3 length is 13 residues. CDR1 MNHEY and CDR2 SVGAGI come from the germline V gene. J gave up 5 bases and V 6 bases, and 6 bases lay outside the gene matches. CDR3 sequence: CASRLAGEETQYF. CDR3 bases: TGTGCCAGCAGGCTTGCGGGGGAGGAGACCCAGTACTTC.

This chain connects TRBV19 to TRBJ1-3, with a weak D call TRBD1 (5 bases). The V and J ends lost 7 bases and 1 base respectively, with 14 bases between them. Germline V gene sequence: CDR1 LNHDA, CDR2 SQIVND (reference sequence). The CDR3 covers 15 residues. In nucleotides, the CDR3 is TGTGCCAGTAATCGGGGCCCGAAATCTGGAAACACCATATATTTT. Protein sequence: CASNRGPKSGNTIYF.

The genes are TRBV7-6 and TRBJ2-7; TRBD2 is a possible D gene (6 bases). Germline CDR1 SGHVS, CDR2 FNYEAQ. CDR3 length: 15 amino acids. Trimming left V 0 bases short and J 1 base short, with 10 bases between. The CDR3: CASSLAGAGSYEQYF. As DNA, the CDR3 is TGTGCCAGCAGCTTAGCAGGGGCGGGGTCCTACGAGCAGTACTTC.

This clone was observed a handful of times. The CDR3 here is CASSSLGLVEAFF. The CDR3 region has the DNA TGTGCCAGCAGCTCCCTCGGGCTGGTTGAAGCTTTCTTT. The V and J genes are TRBV5-6 and TRBJ1-1; D not resolved. The CDR3 has 13 residues. V was cut by 3 bases and J by 7 bases, with 13 bases left in between. Germline V gives CDR1 SGHDT, CDR2 YYEEEE.

The sample holds one count of this clone. The chain couples TRBV6-1 to TRBJ2-7; D remains unclear. Trimming took 1 base from V and 7 from J, leaving 8 bases between them. The CDR3 is made up of 12 amino acids. Germline CDR1 and CDR2: MNHNS and SASEGT. The CDR3 protein is CASSEVILEQYF. The CDR3 DNA reads TGTGCCAGCAGTGAAGTGATACTAGAGCAGTACTTC.

The count of this clone is one. This sequence joins TRBV21-1 and TRBJ2-3; the table's D gene call, TRBD1, was not cross checked with the DNA. TRBV21-1 constitutes a pseudogene. CDR3 size: 17 residues. The CDR3 is CASSKASEQPSTDTQYF. The CDR3 nucleotides are TGTGCCAGCAGCAAAGCCTCAGAACAGCCGAGCACAGATACGCAGTATTTT.

This sequence joins TRBV9 and TRBJ2-7; 7 bases agree with TRBD1. With 0 bases clipped from V and 4 bases from J, the junction kept 10 bases outside the gene matches. The CDR3 contains 16 residues. The germline CDR1 and CDR2 sequences are SGDLS and YYNGEE. The CDR3 spells CASSVAPDRRSYEQYF. In DNA, the CDR3 is TGTGCCAGCAGCGTAGCCCCGGACAGGAGATCTTACGAGCAGTACTTC.

This clone has only a few counts. Here the CDR3 DNA reads TGTGCCAGCTCACAATCGGGTAGCAATCAGCCCCAGCATTTT. Amino acids: CASSQSGSNQPQHF. V gene TRBV18 combines with J gene TRBJ1-5; D remains ambiguous. The length of the CDR3 is 14 residues. Deletions cut 4 bases from V and 0 bases from J, with 7 bases between. Germline V gene data show CDR1 as KGHSH and CDR2 as LQKENI.

The J gene is TRBJ2-2, the V gene TRBV14; 7 positions agree with TRBD2. V gave up 1 base and J gave up 5 bases; unmatched junction bases: 4. Germline CDR1 is SGHDN and CDR2 is FVKESK. CDR3 size: 15 residues. CDR3 sequence reads: CASSQVGGGTGELFF. The CDR3 coding sequence is TGTGCCAGCAGCCAAGTCGGGGGAGGGACCGGGGAGCTGTTTTTT.

V and J are TRBV9 and TRBJ1-1; no firm D call. CDR3 length equals 13 residues. Trimming removed 0 bases at V and 1 base at J, with 4 bases between. Germline V gene lookup returns CDR1 SGDLS and CDR2 YYNGEE. Written as DNA, the CDR3 is TGTGCCAGCAGCGTAGGCCCGAACACTGAAGCTTTCTTT. Translating it yields CASSVGPNTEAFF.

V is TRBV6-5 and J is TRBJ2-6, with unresolved D. The V end lost 6 bases, the J end lost 0 bases, and 9 bases lay between the germline ends. The CDR3 spans 15 residues. Germline CDR1 and CDR2: MNHEY and SVGAGI. For the CDR3, the DNA is TGTGCCAGCAGCAGAGAGCCCTCTGGGGCCAACGTCCTGACTTTC. It encodes CASSREPSGANVLTF.

The V and J genes are TRBV6-1 and TRBJ2-7; D unclear. This CDR3 spans 12 amino acids. Germline CDR1 reads MNHNS; CDR2 reads SASEGT. The germline V and J ends were trimmed by 7 bases and 6 bases, with 13 bases remaining between them. The CDR3 region has the DNA TGTGCCAGCAAACGGACCGGGCGCGAGCAGTACTTC. Protein product: CASKRTGREQYF.

V usage is TRBV5-1 and J usage is TRBJ1-2; 10 nucleotides match TRBD1. After removal of 7 bases from V and 8 bases from J, the junction contained 17 bases not matched to a gene. The germline CDR1 and CDR2 sequences are SGHRS and YFSETQ. The CDR3 is 16 amino acids. The CDR3 here is CASGSDLGTGDGGYTF. The CDR3 region has the DNA TGCGCCAGCGGCTCGGACCTGGGGACAGGGGACGGGGGCTACACCTTC. The variable domain in full, completed from reference TRBV5-1 and TRBJ1-2, reads KAGVTQTPRYLIKTRGQQVTLSCSPISGHRSVSWYQQTPGQGLQFLFEYFSETQRNKGNFPGRFSGRQFSNSRSEMNVSTLELGDSALYLCASGSDLGTGDGGYTFGSGTRLTVV.

This clone occurred once. This chain connects TRBV6-4 to TRBJ1-2, with no clear D. The CDR3 runs 15 residues. Germline V gene data show CDR1 as MRHNA and CDR2 as SNTAGT. Trimming shortened V by 0 bases and J by 8 bases, and 16 bases separated the two germline ends. CDR3 coding DNA: TGTGCCAGCAGTGACTCTTTCGACAAGCAGGAGGGCTACACCTTC. This translates into CASSDSFDKQEGYTF.

This CDR3 reads CASSIDRVNQPQHF. CDR3 bases: TGTGCCAGTAGTATCGACAGGGTTAATCAGCCCCAGCATTTT. V gene TRBV19 combines with J gene TRBJ1-5, with 7 bases that match TRBD1. CDR3 length equals 14 residues. Germline trimming cut 3 bases from V and 4 bases from J; bases unmatched to any gene: 3. CDR1 LNHDA and CDR2 SQIVND come from the germline V gene (reference sequence).

The chain recombines TRBV13 with TRBJ2-7; 16 bases fit TRBD2. Trimming at V came to 5 bases and at J to 7 bases, leaving 8 bases not matched to a gene. The CDR3 extends over 16 amino acids. Germline values: CDR1 PRHDT, CDR2 FYEKMQ (reference sequence). CDR3 in amino acids: CASSPGTSGGAREQYF. The CDR3 nucleotides read TGTGCCAGCAGCCCTGGGACTAGCGGGGGGGCTAGGGAGCAGTACTTC.

The V and J genes are TRBV18 and TRBJ1-1, with 8 bases identical to TRBD1. V was pared by 6 bases and J by 7 bases, with 7 bases of the junction left unmatched. The CDR3 sequence is 13 residues long. The germline V gene encodes CDR1 KGHSH and CDR2 LQKENI. The CDR3 protein is CASSPQGAGEAFF. The CDR3 DNA follows: TGTGCCAGCTCCCCGCAGGGGGCCGGTGAAGCTTTCTTT.

The rearrangement joins TRBV27 to TRBJ2-7; TRBD2 is a possible D gene (7 bases). In germline, CDR1 is MNHEY, CDR2 SMNVEV (reference sequence). The CDR3 totals 17 residues. V gave up 2 bases and J gave up 0 bases, with 17 bases separating them. The CDR3, as DNA: TGTGCCAGCAGTTTACGGGCTGGCGGGGGCCTCTCCTACGAGCAGTACTTC. Translation gives CASSLRAGGGLSYEQYF.

A few counts support this clone. The J gene is TRBJ1-2, the V gene TRBV9; the D is unclear. The CDR3 consists of 14 residues. The ends were cut back, 0 bases at V and 8 bases at J, with 14 bases in the middle. The germline V gene has CDR1 SGDLS and CDR2 YYNGEE. The CDR3 DNA reads as TGTGCCAGCAGCGTAGACACGGGATCGGGCGGCTACACCTTC. As protein: CASSVDTGSGGYTF.

Only a few counts were recorded for this clone. This chain joins TRBV27 and TRBJ1-2; D uncertain. This CDR3 has 11 amino acids. With 8 bases removed from V and 1 base from J, the gap between germline ends came to 5 bases. CDR1 is MNHEY, CDR2 SMNVEV, per germline (reference sequence). This CDR3 reads CASGRNYGYTF. CDR3 nucleotides: TGTGCCAGCGGACGTAACTATGGCTACACCTTC.